One and the same sample provided the 31 T cell receptor beta chains below, sequenced in a study of shared clonotypes between healthy human individuals. Repertoires were generated with immunoSEQ multiplex PCR, while TCRdb's copy carries only in-frame clones and drops some. The table shows 2 million to 2.5 million clones, with approximately 94% occurring only once. The sample taken for sequencing was naive CD4+ T cells sorted from blood. Subset noted: CD45RA+ positively selected. These receptors originate from a man between 18 and 29 years old in good health.

The V call is TRBV2, the J call TRBJ1-1; D call uncertain. This CDR3 has 13 residues. V was clipped by 5 bases and J by 1 base, with 8 bases between them. Germline CDR1 SNHLY, CDR2 FYNNEI. In DNA, the CDR3 is TGTGCCAGCAGTCCTAGAGGGAACACTGAAGCTTTCTTT. Its translation is CASSPRGNTEAFF.

This chain connects TRBV6-1 to TRBJ2-3; D tentatively fits TRBD1 or TRBD2 (6 bases each). CDR3 size: 14 residues. Germline V gives CDR1 MNHNS, CDR2 SASEGT. Between the trimmed V and J ends, which lost 6 bases and 1 base, there was a span of 11 bases. The CDR3: CASRMGGGTDTQYF. CDR3 DNA: TGTGCCAGCAGGATGGGGGGCGGCACAGATACGCAGTATTTT.

The rearrangement uses TRBV28 and TRBJ2-7, with D perhaps TRBD1 or TRBD2 (5 bases each). Trimming took 4 bases from V and 0 from J, leaving 16 bases between them. Looked up from germline, CDR1 is MDHEN and CDR2 is SYDVKM. The CDR3 is 16 residues long. Written as DNA, the CDR3 is TGTGCCAGCAGTTATCCGCCGGGGCGAATCTCCTACGAGCAGTACTTC. This encodes CASSYPPGRISYEQYF.

The chain carries TRBV7-2 and TRBJ2-5, with 10 positions matching TRBD2. CDR1 is SGHTA and CDR2 is FQGNSA in the germline V gene. Germline trimming cut 0 bases from V and 10 bases from J; bases unmatched to any gene: 2. CDR3 size: 13 residues. The CDR3 sequence is CASSLAASGSQYF. The DNA for the CDR3 is TGTGCCAGCAGCTTAGCGGCTAGCGGGAGCCAGTACTTC.

This chain uses TRBV18 with TRBJ1-2; unclear D gene. In germline, CDR1 is KGHSH, CDR2 LQKENI. The CDR3 length is 13 residues. Trimming pared 0 bases from V and 7 bases from J, leaving 9 bases between. The CDR3 loop reads CASSPPSVGGYTF. The CDR3, as DNA: TGTGCCAGCTCACCACCGAGCGTGGGTGGCTACACCTTC.

The rearrangement joins TRBV28 to TRBJ1-1, with TRBD1 as a possible D gene (5 bases). Germline V lookup: CDR1 MDHEN, CDR2 SYDVKM. The length of the CDR3 is 14 residues. V dropped 2 bases and J dropped 5 bases, with 12 bases sitting between them. The CDR3: CASSLRGSWTEAFF. The CDR3 nucleotides read TGTGCCAGCAGTTTAAGGGGCAGTTGGACTGAAGCTTTCTTT.

V is TRBV6-1 and J is TRBJ1-6; TRBD1 aligns across 8 bases. The germline V gene has CDR1 MNHNS and CDR2 SASEGT. The CDR3 sequence is 15 residues long. Trimming removed 6 bases from V and 8 bases from J; junction bases left unmatched: 9. CDR3 sequence: CASSLTGTGDSPLHF. In DNA, the CDR3 is TGTGCCAGCAGCCTCACCGGGACAGGAGATTCACCCCTCCACTTT.

Comment on this clone: One junction end disagrees with the germline gene, perhaps due to a read error. This chain joins TRBV2 and TRBJ2-1; TRBD2 might be the D (7 bases). CDR3 size: 14 residues. Germline values: CDR1 SNHLY, CDR2 FYNNEI. The CDR3: CATSRGGGYNEQFF. The CDR3 DNA is TGTGCCACCAGTAGGGGGGGAGGATACAATGAGCAGTTCTTC. The variable domain in full, completed from reference TRBV2 and TRBJ2-1, reads EPEVTQTPSHQVTQMGQEVILRCVPISNHLYFYWYRQILGQKVEFLVSFYNNEISEKSEIFDDQFSVERPDGSNFTLKIRSTKLEDSAMYFCATSRGGGYNEQFFGPGTRLTVL.

The genes are TRBV19 and TRBJ2-1; TRBD2 aligns across 9 bases. Germline assignment: CDR1 LNHDA and CDR2 SQIVND (reference sequence). Trimming cost V 4 bases and J 0 bases; bases outside gene matches: 1. This CDR3 is 15 amino acids long. CDR3 coding DNA: TGTGCCAGTAGTAAACTAGCGGGCTCCTACAATGAGCAGTTCTTC. Translated: CASSKLAGSYNEQFF.

Concerning this clone itself: Different DNA sequences within this sample yield the same CDR3. The J gene is TRBJ1-2, the V gene TRBV10-3; TRBD1 matches at 10 bases. Germline values: CDR1 ENHRY, CDR2 SYGVKD. The V segment lost 6 bases and the J segment 4 bases; nucleotides outside the gene matches: 5. The CDR3 totals 14 residues. The CDR3 DNA reads as TGTGCCATCAGCTCAGGACAGGGGGGCTATGGCTACACCTTC. It encodes CAISSGQGGYGYTF.

The chain has TRBV19 and TRBJ1-1; the match to TRBD1 covers 9 bases. The junction had 6 bases not matched to a gene; V was cut back by 6 bases and J by 1 base. This CDR3 is 15 amino acids long. The V gene's germline CDR1 is LNHDA and CDR2 SQIVND (reference sequence). The CDR3 DNA sequence: TGTGCCAGTAGGGAGAAACAGGGGGCGAACACTGAAGCTTTCTTT. As protein: CASREKQGANTEAFF.

V gene TRBV6-5 combines with J gene TRBJ1-1, with a possible D match to TRBD1 (6 bases). The CDR3 sequence is 13 residues long. The V gene's germline CDR1 is MNHEY and CDR2 SVGAGI. The V and J ends lost 10 bases and 4 bases respectively, with 16 bases between them. The CDR3 bases are TGTGCCACAGGGGCTCGGGGAGGCACTGAAGCTTTCTTT. This gives the protein CATGARGGTEAFF.

V usage is TRBV5-6 and J usage is TRBJ1-1; D ambiguous. The CDR3 loop spans 15 amino acids. Trimming shortened V by 0 bases and J by 1 base, and 10 bases separated the two germline ends. Germline CDR1 SGHDT, CDR2 YYEEEE. The CDR3 spells CASSLGPAENTEAFF. In nucleotides, the CDR3 is TGTGCCAGCAGCTTGGGGCCGGCGGAGAACACTGAAGCTTTCTTT. Filled out from reference TRBV5-6 and TRBJ1-1, the complete variable domain reads DAGVTQSPTHLIKTRGQQVTLRCSPKSGHDTVSWYQQALGQGPQFIFQYYEEEERQRGNFPDRFSGHQFPNYSSELNVNALLLGDSALYLCASSLGPAENTEAFFGQGTRLTVV.

The chain couples TRBV10-3 to TRBJ1-1, with 8 bases aligning to TRBD1. The CDR3 extends over 17 amino acids. Germline V gives CDR1 ENHRY, CDR2 SYGVKD. The trim removed 2 bases at V and 5 bases at J, leaving 13 bases unmatched. CDR3 nucleotide sequence: TGTGCCATCAGTGAGCTCAGTTTGGACAGGGCCCGAACTGAAGCTTTCTTT. Residues: CAISELSLDRARTEAFF.

The J gene is TRBJ2-6, the V gene TRBV30; 9 bases match TRBD1. This CDR3 has 17 residues. The trim removed 1 base at V and 0 bases at J, leaving 4 bases unmatched. The germline V gene has CDR1 GTSNPN and CDR2 SVGIG (reference sequence). The CDR3 protein is CAWSGTGGGSGANVLTF. Written as DNA, the CDR3 is TGTGCCTGGAGTGGAACAGGGGGCGGCTCTGGGGCCAACGTCCTGACTTTC.

A remark on this clone: The sample contains more than one DNA sequence encoding this CDR3. The gene calls are TRBV5-4 and TRBJ1-3; D is unclear. This CDR3 spans 13 amino acids. The V end was cut by 0 bases, the J end by 4 bases, with 5 bases between. Germline V gene data show CDR1 as SGHNT and CDR2 as YYREEE (reference sequence). In DNA, the CDR3 is TGTGCCAGCAGCTTGGGTGGGGGAAACACCATATATTTT. It codes for CASSLGGGNTIYF. The complete variable domain, with remaining parts taken from reference TRBV5-4 and TRBJ1-3, reads ETGVTQSPTHLIKTRGQQVTLRCSSQSGHNTVSWYQQALGQGPQFIFQYYREEENGRGNFPPRFSGLQFPNYSSELNVNALELDDSALYLCASSLGGGNTIYFGEGSWLTVV.

This clone was detected once. The genes are TRBV7-2 and TRBJ2-5, with D perhaps matching TRBD1 (5 bases). Germline V gene lookup returns CDR1 SGHTA and CDR2 FQGNSA. V was trimmed by 3 bases and J by 9 bases, leaving 14 bases between them. The CDR3 is 13 residues long. CDR3 loop: CASSFGSLGPQYF. The CDR3, as DNA: TGTGCCAGCAGCTTCGGCTCGTTGGGGCCCCAGTACTTC.

This sequence joins TRBV7-2 and TRBJ1-1; 10 bases are a match to TRBD1. The CDR3 spans 15 residues. Germline-derived CDR1 and CDR2 are SGHTA and FQGNSA. V lost 5 bases and J lost 1; bases outside the gene matches: 4. CDR3 coding DNA: TGTGCCAGCAGCGCAAGACAGGGGGCGAACACTGAAGCTTTCTTT. Translation gives CASSARQGANTEAFF.

This clone was seen only once. This same CDR3 is encoded by further DNA sequences in the sample. This chain uses TRBV6-1 with TRBJ2-2; 10 bases fit TRBD1. CDR1 is MNHNS, CDR2 SASEGT, per germline. The CDR3 consists of 15 residues. After removal of 3 bases from V and 5 bases from J, the junction contained 3 bases not matched to a gene. In nucleotides, the CDR3 is TGTGCCAGCAGTGAGGGACAGGGGTGGACCGGGGAGCTGTTTTTT. It translates to CASSEGQGWTGELFF.

In nucleotides, the CDR3 is TGCGCCAGCAGCTTGCGGTCAGGGGGGAATTCACCCCTCCACTTT. Amino acids: CASSLRSGGNSPLHF. The chain carries TRBV5-1 and TRBJ1-6, with 7 bases identical to TRBD1. CDR3 length: 15 amino acids. Per germline, CDR1 SGHRS and CDR2 YFSETQ. The V gene end was trimmed by 1 base and the J gene end by 7 bases; junction bases not matched to a gene: 5.

Worth noting for this clone: Different DNA sequences within this sample yield the same CDR3. The chain joins TRBV7-2 to TRBJ2-7; 12 bases map to TRBD1. Trimming took 5 bases from V and 4 from J; bases not matched to a gene: 3. Germline CDR1 and CDR2: SGHTA and FQGNSA. The length of the CDR3 is 14 residues. The CDR3 nucleotides read TGTGCCAGCAGCCTGGGACAGGGGGCGTACGAGCAGTACTTC. Its protein product is CASSLGQGAYEQYF.

About this clone: In the same sample, other DNA sequences code for this CDR3. This chain links TRBV7-2 with TRBJ1-5; a possible D gene is TRBD1 (5 bases). Trimming shortened V by 5 bases and J by 2 bases, and 7 bases separated the two germline ends. The germline CDR1 and CDR2 sequences are SGHTA and FQGNSA. The CDR3 totals 13 residues. DNA of the CDR3: TGTGCCAGCAGCCCACAGGGCAATCAGCCCCAGCATTTT. This gives the protein CASSPQGNQPQHF.

This rearrangement joins TRBV2 to TRBJ2-3; 10 bases agree with TRBD2. J gave up 4 bases and V 7 bases, and 8 bases lay outside the gene matches. CDR3 length: 15 amino acids. CDR1 SNHLY and CDR2 FYNNEI come from the germline V gene. The CDR3 nucleotides read TGTGCCAGCAACCCCAGCGGGGGGGTCGCAGATACGCAGTATTTT. Its protein is CASNPSGGVADTQYF.

A remark on this clone: This sample also contains other DNA sequences that code for the same CDR3. The chain couples TRBV6-6 to TRBJ2-7; D gene unclear. The germline CDR1 and CDR2 sequences are MNHNY and SVGAGI (reference sequence). The CDR3 totals 14 residues. The V and J ends lost 2 bases and 3 bases respectively, with 11 bases between them. CDR3 loop: CASSYPGRSYEQYF. The CDR3 nucleotides are TGTGCCAGCAGTTACCCCGGACGTAGCTACGAGCAGTACTTC.

The chain is built from TRBV7-2 and TRBJ2-4, with D perhaps matching TRBD2 (6 bases). The V end lost 3 bases, the J end lost 1 base, and 16 bases lay between the germline ends. Germline CDR1 reads SGHTA; CDR2 reads FQGNSA. The CDR3 covers 17 residues. The CDR3 loop reads CASSFDRERRAKNIQYF. The DNA of the CDR3 is TGTGCCAGCAGCTTCGATCGGGAGCGCCGGGCCAAAAACATTCAGTACTTC. The full variable domain, its missing parts supplied by reference TRBV7-2 and TRBJ2-4, is GAGVSQSPSNKVTEKGKDVELRCDPISGHTALYWYRQSLGQGLEFLIYFQGNSAPDKSGLPSDRFSAERTGGSVSTLTIQRTQQEDSAVYLCASSFDRERRAKNIQYFGAGTRLSVL.

The J gene is TRBJ1-5, the V gene TRBV2; unclear D gene. The CDR3 extends over 17 amino acids. Trimming cost V 6 bases and J 0 bases, with 18 bases left between them. Germline-derived CDR1 and CDR2 are SNHLY and FYNNEI. CDR3 DNA: TGTGCCAGCAGCCCTTTGGTCAGCGGATATAGCAATCAGCCCCAGCATTTT. It translates to CASSPLVSGYSNQPQHF. Full variable domain (rest looked up from reference TRBV2 and TRBJ1-5): EPEVTQTPSHQVTQMGQEVILRCVPISNHLYFYWYRQILGQKVEFLVSFYNNEISEKSEIFDDQFSVERPDGSNFTLKIRSTKLEDSAMYFCASSPLVSGYSNQPQHFGDGTRLSIL.

The chain recombines TRBV9 with TRBJ1-1, with D perhaps matching TRBD1 (5 bases). The CDR3 sequence is 14 residues long. The ends were cut back, 4 bases at V and 0 bases at J, with 10 bases in the middle. Germline V gene lookup returns CDR1 SGDLS and CDR2 YYNGEE. CDR3 protein: CASSTGQMNTEAFF. The CDR3 nucleotides read TGTGCCAGCAGCACAGGACAAATGAACACTGAAGCTTTCTTT.

The chain joins TRBV5-1 to TRBJ2-5; no reliable D call. V lost 2 bases to trimming and J lost 3 bases, with 23 bases between them. The CDR3 covers 18 residues. Looked up from germline, CDR1 is SGHRS and CDR2 is YFSETQ. In nucleotides, the CDR3 is TGCGCCAGCAGCTTCCGAATTTCATCCTTTTCCCGTGAAGAGACCCAGTACTTC. Translated: CASSFRISSFSREETQYF.

The V call is TRBV10-3, the J call TRBJ2-3, with 10 bases matching TRBD2. After removal of 1 base from V and 2 bases from J, the junction contained 15 bases not matched to a gene. CDR3 length: 20 residues. Germline values: CDR1 ENHRY, CDR2 SYGVKD. CDR3 coding DNA: TGTGCCATCAGTGAGTTGGTAGGGGTGGGCCTAGCGGGGGACACAGATACGCAGTATTTT. Translating it yields CAISELVGVGLAGDTDTQYF.

The CDR3 is CASSEAGQGSSSYNSPLHF. CDR3 bases: TGTGCCAGCAGCGAAGCGGGACAGGGGTCGAGCTCCTATAATTCACCCCTCCACTTT. The chain recombines TRBV7-9 with TRBJ1-6, with 10 positions matching TRBD1. After removal of 5 bases from V and 0 bases from J, the junction contained 10 bases not matched to a gene. CDR3 length: 19 residues. CDR1 is SEHNR and CDR2 is FQNEAQ in the germline V gene (reference sequence).

This chain joins TRBV18 and TRBJ1-6, with a tentative D call TRBD1 (5 bases). This CDR3 is 14 amino acids long. Per germline, CDR1 KGHSH and CDR2 LQKENI. V dropped 4 bases and J dropped 5 bases, with 9 bases sitting between them. CDR3 loop: CASSQGLDNSPLHF. For the CDR3, the DNA is TGTGCCAGCTCACAGGGACTGGATAATTCACCCCTCCACTTT.